This is a list of T cell receptor beta chains from one sample in a study of blood T cell repertoires in COVID-19. Here immunoSEQ multiplex PCR was the method, and the copy in TCRdb shows in-frame clones only, minus some. Among fewer than 200,000 clones listed, roughly 80% were seen once. The material sequenced was PBMCs or T cells enriched from blood (not recorded which). All receptors derive from a man aged 45 to 65 who had recovered from COVID-19. Both conserved end residues are part of each CDR3. A D gene is named only where the DNA matches it firmly. Some rows have no size entry. The others give once, few or many, or a class for an expanded clone.

d_call: .
v_call: TRBV4-2
clone_size: .
j_call: TRBJ2-1
cdr3_nt: TGTGCCAGCAGCCAAGAAGCCAGGAATGAGCAGTTCTTC
cdr3_aa: CASSQEARNEQFF

d_call: .
v_call: TRBV5-1
clone_size: few
j_call: TRBJ2-3
cdr3_nt: TGCGCCAGCAGCTTGGTTTCAGGGGCCTCCACAGATACGCAGTATTTT
cdr3_aa: CASSLVSGASTDTQYF

d_call: TRBD1
v_call: TRBV9
clone_size: .
j_call: TRBJ2-5
cdr3_nt: TGTGCCAGCAGCGCTTCCACAGGGGCTTCGCAAGAGACCCAGTACTTC
cdr3_aa: CASSASTGASQETQYF

d_call: .
v_call: TRBV7-2
clone_size: .
j_call: TRBJ2-7
cdr3_nt: TGTGCCAGCAGCGGGACGGGACTTTACGAGCAGTACTTC
cdr3_aa: CASSGTGLYEQYF

d_call: .
v_call: TRBV4-3
clone_size: .
j_call: TRBJ2-7
cdr3_nt: TGCGCCAGCAGCCAAGTGGGCCTCTCCTACGAGCAGTACTTC
cdr3_aa: CASSQVGLSYEQYF

d_call: TRBD1
v_call: TRBV28
clone_size: .
j_call: TRBJ1-4
cdr3_nt: TGTGCCAGCAGTTTCGCCGGGACAGAGGACGTGAAACTGTTTTTT
cdr3_aa: CASSFAGTEDVKLFF

d_call: .
v_call: TRBV10-3
clone_size: .
j_call: TRBJ1-4
cdr3_nt: TGTGCCATCAGTGCGGGGGGTAGTGAAAAACTGTTTTTT
cdr3_aa: CAISAGGSEKLFF

d_call: TRBD2
v_call: TRBV7-2
clone_size: .
j_call: TRBJ2-1
cdr3_nt: TGTGCCAGCAGCTTAGCCCCGGGGGGACTATACAATGAGCAGTTCTTC
cdr3_aa: CASSLAPGGLYNEQFF

d_call: TRBD1
v_call: TRBV5-1
clone_size: many
j_call: TRBJ2-3
cdr3_nt: TGCGCCAGCAGTTTGGGACAGGGCGGAGATACGCAGTATTTT
cdr3_aa: CASSLGQGGDTQYF

d_call: .
v_call: TRBV10-1
clone_size: .
j_call: TRBJ1-1
cdr3_nt: TGCGCCAGCAGCCCGACAGGAAACACTGAAGCTTTCTTT
cdr3_aa: CASSPTGNTEAFF

d_call: TRBD1
v_call: TRBV9
clone_size: .
j_call: TRBJ1-4
cdr3_nt: TGTGCCAGCAGCGCCGGCCACCGGGACAGGGGTGAAAAACTGTTTTTT
cdr3_aa: CASSAGHRDRGEKLFF

d_call: .
v_call: TRBV6-6
clone_size: .
j_call: TRBJ2-7
cdr3_nt: TGTGCCAGCAGTTACGAGGTCTTCTCCTACGAGCAGTACTTC
cdr3_aa: CASSYEVFSYEQYF

d_call: TRBD1
v_call: TRBV3-1/TRBV3-2
clone_size: .
j_call: TRBJ1-1
cdr3_nt: TGTGCCAGCAGCCATCGGACAGGGAGATCTTTCTTT
cdr3_aa: CASSHRTGRSFF

d_call: TRBD1
v_call: TRBV10-3
clone_size: .
j_call: TRBJ1-6
cdr3_nt: TGTGCCACCCAAATCGGACAGGGCAATAATTCACCCCTCCACTTT
cdr3_aa: CATQIGQGNNSPLHF

d_call: .
v_call: TRBV27
clone_size: .
j_call: TRBJ1-6
cdr3_nt: TGTGCCAGCACCCCCGCGGGACTTCGTTCACCCCTCCACTTT
cdr3_aa: CASTPAGLRSPLHF

d_call: .
v_call: TRBV6-5
clone_size: .
j_call: TRBJ2-1
cdr3_nt: TGTGCCAGCAGTTACTCGGAGGTCTCCAATGAGCAGTTCTTC
cdr3_aa: CASSYSEVSNEQFF

d_call: .
v_call: TRBV2
clone_size: few
j_call: TRBJ2-1
cdr3_nt: TGTGCCAGCAGTGAGGGGCGGGGGCAGTTCTTC
cdr3_aa: CASSEGRGQFF

d_call: .
v_call: TRBV3-1/TRBV3-2
clone_size: once
j_call: TRBJ2-3
cdr3_nt: TGTGCCAGCAGCCTTCCGGGTGGGTTGCGGGATACGCAGTATTTT
cdr3_aa: CASSLPGGLRDTQYF

d_call: .
v_call: TRBV6-1
clone_size: .
j_call: TRBJ1-1
cdr3_nt: TGTGCCAGCAGTGAAGACAGGGATCTGAACACTGAAGCTTTCTTT
cdr3_aa: CASSEDRDLNTEAFF

d_call: TRBD2
v_call: TRBV6-2/TRBV6-3
clone_size: .
j_call: TRBJ2-3
cdr3_nt: TGTGCCAGCAGTTACGCGCCTAGCGGGGGGACAGATACGCAGTATTTT
cdr3_aa: CASSYAPSGGTDTQYF

d_call: TRBD2
v_call: TRBV11-2
clone_size: .
j_call: TRBJ2-6
cdr3_nt: TGTGCCAGCAGCCCGCTCGCGGGGGAATGGGCCAACGTCCTGACTTTC
cdr3_aa: CASSPLAGEWANVLTF

d_call: .
v_call: TRBV5-1
clone_size: .
j_call: TRBJ1-1
cdr3_nt: TGCGCCAGCAGCTCCGCGGGGGACACTGAAGCTTTCTTT
cdr3_aa: CASSSAGDTEAFF

d_call: .
v_call: TRBV10-2
clone_size: few
j_call: TRBJ1-5
cdr3_nt: TGCGCCAGCAGTGAGTGGGACACGGGGGGTCAGCCCCAGCATTTT
cdr3_aa: CASSEWDTGGQPQHF

d_call: .
v_call: TRBV5-1
clone_size: .
j_call: TRBJ1-2
cdr3_nt: TGCGCCAGCAGCTTGTCAACAGGAACTAACTATGGCTACACCTTC
cdr3_aa: CASSLSTGTNYGYTF

d_call: .
v_call: TRBV14
clone_size: .
j_call: TRBJ1-4
cdr3_nt: TGTGCCAGCAGCCAAGAGGGGGGACCTGGAGAAAAACTGTTTTTT
cdr3_aa: CASSQEGGPGEKLFF

d_call: .
v_call: TRBV4-1
clone_size: .
j_call: TRBJ2-6
cdr3_nt: TGCGCCAGCAGCTTCTTTGGAGTTGCTAACGTCCTGACTTTC
cdr3_aa: CASSFFGVANVLTF

d_call: TRBD1
v_call: TRBV6-2/TRBV6-3
clone_size: .
j_call: TRBJ1-1
cdr3_nt: TGTGCCAGCAGTTCCAGGACAGGGGGCACTGAAGCTTTCTTT
cdr3_aa: CASSSRTGGTEAFF

d_call: TRBD1
v_call: TRBV10-1
clone_size: .
j_call: TRBJ1-2
cdr3_nt: TGCGCCAGCAGTGAGTCCCTCCCCTTCGACAGGGATTATGGCTACACCTTC
cdr3_aa: CASSESLPFDRDYGYTF

d_call: TRBD2
v_call: TRBV28
clone_size: .
j_call: TRBJ2-1
cdr3_nt: TGTGCCAGCAGTTTGCCCGGGGGGTCCTACAATGAGCAGTTCTTC
cdr3_aa: CASSLPGGSYNEQFF

d_call: .
v_call: TRBV6-1
clone_size: .
j_call: TRBJ1-6
cdr3_nt: TGTGCCAGCAGTGAAGGCGGGACGGAAGTCACTTCACCCCTCCACTTT
cdr3_aa: CASSEGGTEVTSPLHF

d_call: TRBD1
v_call: TRBV19
clone_size: .
j_call: TRBJ1-5
cdr3_nt: TGTGCCAGTAATTGGGACAGGCCTAGCGGTCAGCCCCAGCATTTT
cdr3_aa: CASNWDRPSGQPQHF

d_call: .
v_call: TRBV11-2
clone_size: once
j_call: TRBJ1-5
cdr3_nt: TGTGCCAGCACCGTAGGACAGCCGGGACAGCCCCAGCATTTT
cdr3_aa: CASTVGQPGQPQHF

d_call: .
v_call: TRBV5-1
clone_size: .
j_call: TRBJ1-1
cdr3_nt: TGCGCCAGCAGTCTTGGGTCGGGGAACACTGAAGCTTTCTTT
cdr3_aa: CASSLGSGNTEAFF

d_call: TRBD1
v_call: TRBV5-6
clone_size: .
j_call: TRBJ1-4
cdr3_nt: TGTGCCAGCAGCAGGGACAGCAGAGAAAAACTGTTTTTT
cdr3_aa: CASSRDSREKLFF

d_call: TRBD1
v_call: TRBV20-1
clone_size: .
j_call: TRBJ1-2
cdr3_nt: TGCAGTGCTAATGAGGGGGCAAGGCCTGGCTACACCTTC
cdr3_aa: CSANEGARPGYTF

d_call: TRBD1
v_call: TRBV4-2
clone_size: .
j_call: TRBJ1-4
cdr3_nt: TGTGCCAGCAGCCACCCAGGGGAGCAGGGGGCAAGTGAAAAACTGTTTTTT
cdr3_aa: CASSHPGEQGASEKLFF

d_call: .
v_call: TRBV4-3
clone_size: .
j_call: TRBJ1-3
cdr3_nt: TGCGCCAGCAGTCTTACAGTCAACTCTGGAAACACCATATATTTT
cdr3_aa: CASSLTVNSGNTIYF